Listed here are 26 T cell receptor beta chains from one sample, sequenced in a study of shared clonotypes between healthy human individuals. Libraries were prepared by immunoSEQ multiplex PCR; TCRdb keeps only in-frame clonotypes and omits some of them. The data show millions of clones, 85% to 95% seen once. Material for sequencing was naive CD4+ T cells from PBMCs. Subset denoted: CD45RA+ positively selected. The receptors stem from a man aged 18 to 29 in good health. Some clones in this sample may be carry-over from other donors' samples.

The chain uses TRBV5-8 and TRBJ1-2, with a possible D match to TRBD1 (6 bases). CDR3 size: 14 residues. Looked up from germline, CDR1 is SGHTS and CDR2 is YDEGEE. Trimming took off 1 base at V and 12 bases at J, with 19 bases between the two ends. The CDR3 sequence is CASSLLGLGGANTF. Written as DNA, the CDR3 is TGTGCCAGCAGCTTGCTGGGCCTTGGGGGGGCCAACACCTTC.

The rearrangement joins TRBV28 to TRBJ1-2; perhaps TRBD1 as D (5 bases). Germline V gene sequence: CDR1 MDHEN, CDR2 SYDVKM. Trimming removed 2 bases at V and 0 bases at J, with 10 bases between. This CDR3 comprises 15 residues. The chain's CDR3 is CASSLGGRANYGYTF. The CDR3 DNA reads as TGTGCCAGCAGTTTAGGGGGTCGAGCTAACTATGGCTACACCTTC.

CDR3 sequence (DNA): TGTGCCAGCAGCTTGGGCAGGGAAGCCGGGGAGCTGTTTTTT. It codes for CASSLGREAGELFF. This chain joins TRBV5-4 and TRBJ2-2, with D possibly matching TRBD1 (5 bases). Germline loops: CDR1 SGHNT, CDR2 YYREEE (reference sequence). This CDR3 region has 14 residues. Trimming left V 0 bases short and J 6 bases short, with 9 bases between.

The CDR3 sequence: CASSSPLPGQGGSNQPQHF. Here the CDR3 DNA reads TGTGCCAGCAGTTCCCCACTACCGGGACAGGGCGGCAGCAATCAGCCCCAGCATTTT. The genes are TRBV28 and TRBJ1-5; 9 bases are shared with TRBD1. Looked up from germline, CDR1 is MDHEN and CDR2 is SYDVKM. CDR3 length equals 19 residues. Trimming removed 4 bases from V and 1 base from J; junction bases left unmatched: 14. The entire variable domain, with the rest obtained from reference TRBV28 and TRBJ1-5, is as follows: DVKVTQSSRYLVKRTGEKVFLECVQDMDHENMFWYRQDPGLGLRLIYFSYDVKMKEKGDIPEGYSVSREKKERFSLILESASTNQTSMYLCASSSPLPGQGGSNQPQHFGDGTRLSIL.

The chain combines TRBV6-6 with TRBJ2-1; D remains unclear. The germline V gene encodes CDR1 MNHNY and CDR2 SVGAGI (reference sequence). The CDR3 length is 14 residues. V was cut by 7 bases and J by 0 bases, with 10 bases left in between. In DNA, the CDR3 is TGTGCCAGCAATGCCGGCGGCTCCTACAATGAGCAGTTCTTC. It encodes CASNAGGSYNEQFF.

The rearrangement uses TRBV14 and TRBJ1-1; D is unresolved. Germline assignment: CDR1 SGHDN and CDR2 FVKESK. The CDR3 covers 11 residues. Between the trimmed V and J ends, which lost 0 bases and 10 bases, there was a span of 6 bases. In nucleotides, the CDR3 is TGTGCCAGCAGCCAAGAGGGGATAGCTTTCTTT. It translates to CASSQEGIAFF.

As to this clone: The same CDR3 is also encoded by other DNA sequences in this sample. The chain links TRBV28 to TRBJ1-5; D is ambiguous. The CDR3 length is 12 residues. Trimming shortened V by 11 bases and J by 2 bases, and 10 bases separated the two germline ends. The germline gives CDR1 MDHEN, CDR2 SYDVKM. For the CDR3, the DNA is TGTGCCTCCTCGGGTGGCAATCAGCCCCAGCATTTT. As protein: CASSGGNQPQHF.

J is TRBJ2-5 and V is TRBV29-1; D is tentatively TRBD1 or TRBD2 (5 bases each). Trimming took 4 bases from V and 5 from J, leaving 23 bases between them. The CDR3 loop spans 16 amino acids. Germline CDR1 is SQVTM and CDR2 is ANQGSEA. Here the CDR3 DNA reads TGCAGCGTTGTGGGGGACCACAATTTACTAAGGGAGACCCAGTACTTC. Translated, it gives CSVVGDHNLLRETQYF.

This rearrangement joins TRBV6-6 to TRBJ2-1; 7 bases line up with TRBD2. The CDR3 contains 15 residues. Losses at the gene ends were 6 bases for V and 7 bases for J; bases not matched to a gene: 12. Germline V gene data show CDR1 as MNHNY and CDR2 as SVGAGI (reference sequence). The CDR3 sequence: CASSFEGRARNEQFF. DNA for the CDR3: TGTGCCAGCAGCTTTGAAGGGAGGGCCAGGAATGAGCAGTTCTTC.

The chain combines TRBV20-1 with TRBJ2-1; 10 positions agree with TRBD2. Trimming removed 6 bases from V and 10 bases from J; junction bases left unmatched: 3. The CDR3 has 11 residues. In germline, CDR1 is DFQATT, CDR2 SNEGSKA (reference sequence). In DNA form, the CDR3 reads TGCAGTGCCACTAGCGGGGAGGAGCAGTTCTTC. Encoded protein: CSATSGEEQFF.

J is TRBJ2-1 and V is TRBV7-3; 10 bases align to TRBD1. The CDR3 length is 14 residues. The ends lost 6 bases at V and 6 bases at J; junction bases unmatched: 5. CDR1 is SGHTA, CDR2 FQGTGA, per germline. The CDR3 here is CASSWDRGSNEQFF. The CDR3 DNA sequence: TGTGCCAGCAGTTGGGACAGGGGTTCCAATGAGCAGTTCTTC.

This chain connects TRBV25-1 to TRBJ2-6, with TRBD2 as a possible D gene (7 bases). V was shortened by 2 bases and J by 2 bases, with 16 bases between the two germline ends. Germline V gene sequence: CDR1 MGHDK, CDR2 SYGVNS. CDR3 length: 18 amino acids. DNA of the CDR3: TGTGCCAGCAGTGAACCTCAGGGGAGGGGCACTGGGGCCAACGTCCTGACTTTC. Translating it yields CASSEPQGRGTGANVLTF.

The rearrangement links TRBV29-1 to TRBJ2-3; D call uncertain. This CDR3 region has 14 residues. V gave up 1 base and J gave up 0 bases, with 8 bases separating them. CDR1 and CDR2 (germline): SQVTM, ANQGSEA. CDR3 sequence (DNA): TGCAGCGTTGAAGGTGTCGGGAGCACAGATACGCAGTATTTT. Protein: CSVEGVGSTDTQYF.

This clone was seen more than once but under ten times. The same CDR3 arises from other DNA sequences in this sample as well. The rearrangement uses TRBV5-1 and TRBJ1-1; D is uncertain. V was shortened by 4 bases and J by 0 bases, with 7 bases between the two germline ends. This CDR3 is 13 amino acids long. The germline CDR1 and CDR2 sequences are SGHRS and YFSETQ. The CDR3 DNA reads as TGCGCCAGCAGCCCCACTATGAACACTGAAGCTTTCTTT. It encodes CASSPTMNTEAFF.

There are a few counts of this clone. The gene calls are TRBV18 and TRBJ1-1; no definite D call. Germline CDR1 is KGHSH and CDR2 is LQKENI. The CDR3 extends over 13 amino acids. The V gene lost 4 bases and the J gene lost 6 bases, with 12 bases spanning the gap. The CDR3 region is CASSRGPGAEAFF. CDR3 DNA sequence: TGTGCCAGCTCACGAGGCCCCGGGGCTGAAGCTTTCTTT.

The chain links TRBV7-9 to TRBJ2-3; D might be TRBD2 (5 bases). Trimming shortened V by 5 bases and J by 4 bases, and 13 bases separated the two germline ends. CDR1 and CDR2 from the germline V gene are SEHNR and FQNEAQ (reference sequence). The CDR3 covers 14 residues. The CDR3 loop is CASSQSGAADTQYF. DNA for the CDR3: TGTGCCAGCAGCCAGAGCGGAGCCGCAGATACGCAGTATTTT.

The rearrangement uses TRBV14 and TRBJ1-3; D gene ambiguous. This CDR3 comprises 18 residues. Germline CDR1 reads SGHDN; CDR2 reads FVKESK. V dropped 0 bases and J dropped 0 bases, with 15 bases sitting between them. The CDR3 DNA reads TGTGCCAGCAGCCAAGAATTGAAAGGAGCCTACTCTGGAAACACCATATATTTT. Residues: CASSQELKGAYSGNTIYF.

This chain joins TRBV7-2 and TRBJ2-7; D unclear. Looked up from germline, CDR1 is SGHTA and CDR2 is FQGNSA. The V end lost 5 bases, the J end lost 6 bases, and 8 bases lay between the germline ends. The CDR3 extends over 11 amino acids. The CDR3 region is CASSRDGEQYF. CDR3 sequence (DNA): TGTGCCAGCAGCAGGGATGGCGAGCAGTACTTC. Full variable domain (remainder filled in from reference TRBV7-2 and TRBJ2-7): GAGVSQSPSNKVTEKGKDVELRCDPISGHTALYWYRQSLGQGLEFLIYFQGNSAPDKSGLPSDRFSAERTGGSVSTLTIQRTQQEDSAVYLCASSRDGEQYFGPGTRLTVT.

The chain joins TRBV28 to TRBJ2-5; D remains unclear. V gave up 6 bases and J gave up 5 bases, with 13 bases separating them. CDR3 size: 13 residues. Germline values: CDR1 MDHEN, CDR2 SYDVKM. DNA of the CDR3: TGTGCCAGCAGCAGCTCACAAAGGGAGACCCAGTACTTC. Its translation is CASSSSQRETQYF.

Only one count was recorded for this clone. Mismatch with germline at one junction end may stem from a read error. The V gene is TRBV7-2, the J gene TRBJ2-2; tentative D call: TRBD1 (6 bases). This CDR3 has 13 amino acids. Germline V CDR1 and CDR2: SGHTA, FQGNSA. CDR3 sequence (DNA): TGTGCCAGCAGATTAGGGGGCACCGGGGAGCTGTTTTTT. The encoded protein is CASRLGGTGELFF.

Turning to this clone: Other DNA sequences in the sample encode the same CDR3. The chain is built from TRBV18 and TRBJ2-7, with a weak D call TRBD1 (6 bases). Trimming stripped 5 bases from V and 1 base from J, with 9 bases between. Germline V CDR1 and CDR2: KGHSH, LQKENI. The CDR3 is made up of 13 amino acids. The CDR3 DNA follows: TGTGCCAGCTCATTGGGACAATCCTACGAGCAGTACTTC. Protein product: CASSLGQSYEQYF.

The V and J genes are TRBV11-2 and TRBJ2-7; 9 positions match TRBD2. This CDR3 contains 19 residues. Looked up from germline, CDR1 is SGHAT and CDR2 is FQNNGV. Losses at the gene ends were 1 base for V and 7 bases for J; bases not matched to a gene: 20. CDR3: CASSLVIRRAGGPRFEQYF. The CDR3 nucleotides read TGTGCCAGCAGCTTAGTAATAAGGCGGGCGGGAGGGCCTCGGTTTGAGCAGTACTTC.

This clone was detected only once. This chain links TRBV7-9 with TRBJ1-3; maybe TRBD1 (6 bases). CDR1 and CDR2 from the germline V gene are SEHNR and FQNEAQ (reference sequence). V was trimmed by 5 bases and J by 0 bases, leaving 20 bases between them. The CDR3 has 18 amino acids. The CDR3, as DNA: TGTGCCAGCAGCCACCCCCGGGTGGGGGCGCTCTCTGGAAACACCATATATTTT. Its translation is CASSHPRVGALSGNTIYF.

Details on this clone: Other DNA variants within this sample encode the same CDR3. The chain is built from TRBV28 and TRBJ2-3, with 7 bases matching TRBD1. The CDR3 consists of 14 residues. With 3 bases clipped from V and 0 bases from J, the junction kept 0 bases outside the gene matches. Germline CDR1 MDHEN, CDR2 SYDVKM. The DNA of the CDR3 is TGTGCCAGCAGTTTGACAGGGAGCACAGATACGCAGTATTTT. Translation: CASSLTGSTDTQYF.

Note on this clone: Sequence at one end of the junction differs from germline and may be a read error. This chain links TRBV14 with TRBJ1-2; D not resolved. The CDR3 runs 13 residues. CDR1 is SGHDN, CDR2 FVKESK, per germline. Written as DNA, the CDR3 is TGTGCCAGCAGCAAAGATCTGAACTATGGCTACACCTTC. Protein: CASSKDLNYGYTF.

This chain joins TRBV4-3 and TRBJ2-7; D call uncertain. Trimming pared 4 bases from V and 5 bases from J, leaving 12 bases between. The CDR3 sequence is 13 residues long. From germline, CDR1 is LGHNA and CDR2 YSLEER. The CDR3 region has the DNA TGCGCCAGCAGCCTCAATCTTTGGGACGAGCAGTACTTC. This encodes CASSLNLWDEQYF.